Listed below are T cell receptor beta chains from one sample, sequenced in a study of shared clonotypes between healthy human individuals. Using immunoSEQ multiplex PCR, the repertoire was profiled, and TCRdb retains in-frame clones only, with some absent. Among approximately 980,000 clones, 76% were seen once, and the ten largest hold around 1.5%. Sequenced sample: memory CD4+ T cells sorted from blood. The source of these receptors is a man in his late teens or twenties in good health. The CDR3 runs from the conserved cysteine through the conserved F or W. A D gene is named only where the DNA matches it firmly. Only some rows state a clone size, as once, few, many or a class for expanded clones.

d_gene: TRBD1
j_gene: TRBJ1-3
abundance: once
v_gene: TRBV9
CDR3aa: CASSETGFPGNTIYF
CDR3nt: TGTGCCAGCAGCGAGACAGGGTTTCCTGGAAACACCATATATTTT

d_gene: .
j_gene: TRBJ2-7
abundance: .
v_gene: TRBV21-1
CDR3aa: CASSPAASAKIYEQYF
CDR3nt: TGTGCCAGCAGCCCTGCGGCTTCGGCCAAGATCTACGAGCAGTACTTC

d_gene: .
j_gene: TRBJ2-2
abundance: .
v_gene: TRBV5-5
CDR3aa: CASSLNRVSTGELFF
CDR3nt: TGTGCCAGCAGCTTGAACAGGGTATCGACCGGGGAGCTGTTTTTT

d_gene: .
j_gene: TRBJ1-4
abundance: .
v_gene: TRBV19
CDR3aa: CASSMGSLDEKLFF
CDR3nt: TGTGCCAGTAGTATGGGTAGTTTAGACGAAAAACTGTTTTTT

d_gene: .
j_gene: TRBJ2-1
abundance: .
v_gene: TRBV7-2
CDR3aa: CASSPQLNEQFF
CDR3nt: TGTGCCAGCAGCCCTCAATTAAATGAGCAGTTCTTC

d_gene: .
j_gene: TRBJ1-1
abundance: .
v_gene: TRBV30
CDR3aa: CAWTEGVTEAFF
CDR3nt: TGTGCCTGGACCGAAGGGGTCACTGAAGCTTTCTTT

d_gene: .
j_gene: TRBJ1-1
abundance: .
v_gene: TRBV18
CDR3aa: CASSPMEMNTEAFF
CDR3nt: TGTGCCAGCTCACCAATGGAGATGAACACTGAAGCTTTCTTT

d_gene: .
j_gene: TRBJ2-2
abundance: .
v_gene: TRBV11-1
CDR3aa: CASSLALGGPGELFF
CDR3nt: TGTGCCAGCAGCTTAGCGCTTGGGGGACCCGGGGAGCTGTTTTTT

d_gene: .
j_gene: TRBJ1-5
abundance: .
v_gene: TRBV5-8
CDR3aa: CATRSGNQPQHF
CDR3nt: TGTGCCACCCGGAGTGGGAATCAGCCCCAGCATTTT

d_gene: .
j_gene: TRBJ2-3
abundance: .
v_gene: TRBV5-4
CDR3aa: CASSNLDSADTQYF
CDR3nt: TGTGCCAGCAGCAATTTAGACAGTGCAGATACGCAGTATTTT

d_gene: .
j_gene: TRBJ1-2
abundance: .
v_gene: TRBV30
CDR3aa: CAWRRGQDYGYTF
CDR3nt: TGTGCCTGGAGACGGGGACAAGACTATGGCTACACCTTC

d_gene: TRBD2
j_gene: TRBJ2-1
abundance: .
v_gene: TRBV4-1
CDR3aa: CASSRQTSGYAESSYNEQFF
CDR3nt: TGCGCCAGCAGCCGTCAAACTAGCGGGTACGCCGAAAGCTCCTACAATGAGCAGTTCTTC

d_gene: TRBD2
j_gene: TRBJ2-1
abundance: .
v_gene: TRBV11-2
CDR3aa: CASSLGGGYNEQFF
CDR3nt: TGTGCCAGCAGCTTAGGCGGGGGTTACAATGAGCAGTTCTTC

d_gene: .
j_gene: TRBJ2-7
abundance: once
v_gene: TRBV7-2
CDR3aa: CASRRTPDSYEQYF
CDR3nt: TGTGCCAGCAGACGGACGCCGGACTCCTACGAGCAGTACTTC

d_gene: .
j_gene: TRBJ2-7
abundance: .
v_gene: TRBV29-1
CDR3aa: CSVESVASYEQYF
CDR3nt: TGCAGCGTAGAGTCTGTCGCCTCCTACGAGCAGTACTTC

d_gene: .
j_gene: TRBJ2-3
abundance: few
v_gene: TRBV27
CDR3aa: CASKDRGRSDTQYF
CDR3nt: TGTGCCAGCAAGGACAGAGGGAGATCAGATACGCAGTATTTT

d_gene: .
j_gene: TRBJ1-5
abundance: once
v_gene: TRBV27
CDR3aa: CASSTTGPNQPQHF
CDR3nt: TGTGCCAGCAGCACTACAGGGCCGAATCAGCCCCAGCATTTT

d_gene: TRBD1
j_gene: TRBJ1-3
abundance: .
v_gene: TRBV9
CDR3aa: CASSGRGVGNTIYF
CDR3nt: TGTGCCAGCAGCGGCAGGGGGGTTGGAAACACCATATATTTT

d_gene: .
j_gene: TRBJ1-2
abundance: .
v_gene: TRBV19
CDR3aa: CASNFRVNYGYTF
CDR3nt: TGTGCCAGTAACTTCCGGGTTAACTATGGCTACACCTTC

d_gene: .
j_gene: TRBJ2-7
abundance: once
v_gene: TRBV6-1
CDR3aa: CASSPSDPGTYEQYF
CDR3nt: TGTGCCAGCAGTCCCTCCGACCCTGGCACCTACGAGCAGTACTTC